This T cell receptor beta chain stems from a study of identical twins. Study outcomes and limitations: Interpretation of the results relied on cross-sectional statistical analysis and not on following the same donors. Cord blood's abundant beta clonotypes had fewer insertions, unlike memory repertoires.

Template switching created a universal primer site, and the cDNA included unique molecular identifiers. Using its own MiXCR run on the 5' RACE reads, TCRdb lists one record per CDR3 protein. The repertoire holds more than 1.5 million distinct CDR3 sequences, with around a third as singletons. Turning to this clonotype: Antigen specificity is unknown.

This CDR3 has 18 amino acids. J lost 0 bases, V lost 6 bases, and 12 bases had no gene match. In germline, CDR1 is SGHAT, CDR2 FQNNGV. This receptor was identified in a newborn girl in good health. Sequenced: cord blood. The genes are TRBV11-2 and TRBJ2-3, with 10 bases lining up with TRBD2. The CDR3 is CASRSIRASGGSTDTQYF. CDR3 sequence (DNA): TGTGCCAGCAGATCTATTAGGGCTAGCGGGGGTAGCACAGATACGCAGTATTTT.